This TCR beta chain was sequenced for a study of blood T cells in healthy people across ages. This clonotype was recorded many times. Primed by a sample-barcoded 5' primer and a J-beta primer mix, a second PCR proceeded for roughly 6 to 12 cycles. A single record per CDR3 protein comes from TCRdb applying MiXCR to the 5' RACE reads. The repertoire holds 600,000 to 850,000 distinct CDR3 sequences, with roughly 45% as singletons. Each sample provided at least 5 micrograms of extracted total RNA. The sequencing input was blood. The sequence derives from a woman in her sixties or seventies in good health.

CDR3 amino acids: CASSYYGSNNEQFF. CDR3 nucleotides: TGTGCCAGCAGCTACTACGGCTCAAACAATGAGCAGTTCTTC. The J gene is TRBJ2-1, the V gene TRBV7-2; D is unclear. Trimming took 4 bases from V and 5 from J, leaving 12 bases between them. This CDR3 contains 14 residues. CDR1 is SGHTA, CDR2 FQGNSA, per germline.